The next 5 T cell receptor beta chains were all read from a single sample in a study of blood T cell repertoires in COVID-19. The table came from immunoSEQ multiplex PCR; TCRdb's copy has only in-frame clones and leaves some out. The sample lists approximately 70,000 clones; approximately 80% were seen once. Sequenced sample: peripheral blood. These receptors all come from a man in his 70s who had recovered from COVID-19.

The CDR3: CASRDSPSREQYF. DNA of the CDR3: TGTGCCAGCAGGGACTCCCCATCTCGCGAGCAGTACTTC. The chain is built from TRBV2 and TRBJ2-7; tentatively, D is TRBD2 (5 bases). CDR1 and CDR2 from the germline V gene are SNHLY and FYNNEI. The germline V and J ends were trimmed by 6 bases and 6 bases, with 15 bases remaining between them. CDR3 length equals 13 residues.

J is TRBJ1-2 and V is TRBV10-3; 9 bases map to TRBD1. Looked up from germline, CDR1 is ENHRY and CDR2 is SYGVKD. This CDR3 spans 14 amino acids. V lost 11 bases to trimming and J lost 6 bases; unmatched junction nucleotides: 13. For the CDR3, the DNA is TGTGCCGTACACCGGACAGGGGCCCGGGATGGCTACACCTTC. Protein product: CAVHRTGARDGYTF.

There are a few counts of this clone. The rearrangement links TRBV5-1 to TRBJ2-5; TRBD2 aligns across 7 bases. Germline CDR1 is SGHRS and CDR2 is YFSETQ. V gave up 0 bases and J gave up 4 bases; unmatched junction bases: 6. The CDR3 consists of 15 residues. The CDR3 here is CASSLAAGVSETQYF. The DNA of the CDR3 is TGCGCCAGCAGCTTGGCCGCGGGAGTATCAGAGACCCAGTACTTC.

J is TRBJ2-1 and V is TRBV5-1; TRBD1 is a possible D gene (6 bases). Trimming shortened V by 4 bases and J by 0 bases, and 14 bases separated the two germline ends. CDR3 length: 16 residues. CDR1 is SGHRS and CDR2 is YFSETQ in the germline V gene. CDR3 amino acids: CASSKMGHFSYNEQFF. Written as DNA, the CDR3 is TGCGCCAGCAGCAAGATGGGACACTTCTCCTACAATGAGCAGTTCTTC.

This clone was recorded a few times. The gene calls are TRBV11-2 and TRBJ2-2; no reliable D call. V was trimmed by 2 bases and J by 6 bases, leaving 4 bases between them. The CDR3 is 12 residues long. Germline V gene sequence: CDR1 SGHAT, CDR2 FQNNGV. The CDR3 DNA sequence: TGTGCCAGCAGCTTATCTGCCGGGGAGCTGTTTTTT. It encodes CASSLSAGELFF.